This T cell receptor (beta chain) stems from a study of T-cell memory formation after mild COVID-19. Regarding the study as a whole: The finding that pre-infection memory included some responding clones suggested that cross-reactive memory joined.

On this clonotype itself: Antigen specificity is unknown.

TCRdb recomputed calls from the 5' RACE reads with MiXCR, one row per CDR3 protein. The repertoire consists of fewer than 650,000 distinct CDR3 sequences, with 20% to 25% occurring once and the leading ten covering under 8.5%. The sample consisted of PBMCs or a T cell subset sorted from them (not recorded which). The TCR comes from an adult woman who had mild COVID-19 (a few samples of this study predate the infection). Cell type and time point are not known.

CDR3 sequence reads: CASSQTSGSFPYNEQFF. The CDR3 DNA reads as TGCGCCAGCAGCCAAACTAGCGGGAGTTTCCCCTACAATGAGCAGTTCTTC. The V gene is TRBV4-3, the J gene TRBJ2-1; 11 bases are a match to TRBD2. Trimming at V came to 2 bases and at J to 2 bases, leaving 5 bases not matched to a gene. Per the germline V gene, CDR1 is LGHNA and CDR2 is YSLEER. There are 17 residues in the CDR3.